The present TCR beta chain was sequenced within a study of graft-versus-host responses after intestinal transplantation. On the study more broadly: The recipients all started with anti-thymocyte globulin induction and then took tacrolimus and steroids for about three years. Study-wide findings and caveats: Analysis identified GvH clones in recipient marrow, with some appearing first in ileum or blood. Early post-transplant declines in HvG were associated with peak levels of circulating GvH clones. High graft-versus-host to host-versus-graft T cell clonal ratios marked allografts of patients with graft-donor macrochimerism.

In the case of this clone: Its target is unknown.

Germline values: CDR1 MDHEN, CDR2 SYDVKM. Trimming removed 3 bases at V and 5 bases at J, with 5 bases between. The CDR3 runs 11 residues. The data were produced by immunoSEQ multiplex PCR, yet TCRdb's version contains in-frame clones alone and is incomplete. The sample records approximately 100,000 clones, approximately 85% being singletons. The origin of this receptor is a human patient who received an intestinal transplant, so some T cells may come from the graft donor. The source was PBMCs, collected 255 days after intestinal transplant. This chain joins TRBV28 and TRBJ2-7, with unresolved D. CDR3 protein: CASSLNHEQYV. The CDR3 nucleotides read TGTGCCAGCAGTTTGAACCACGAGCAGTACGTC.